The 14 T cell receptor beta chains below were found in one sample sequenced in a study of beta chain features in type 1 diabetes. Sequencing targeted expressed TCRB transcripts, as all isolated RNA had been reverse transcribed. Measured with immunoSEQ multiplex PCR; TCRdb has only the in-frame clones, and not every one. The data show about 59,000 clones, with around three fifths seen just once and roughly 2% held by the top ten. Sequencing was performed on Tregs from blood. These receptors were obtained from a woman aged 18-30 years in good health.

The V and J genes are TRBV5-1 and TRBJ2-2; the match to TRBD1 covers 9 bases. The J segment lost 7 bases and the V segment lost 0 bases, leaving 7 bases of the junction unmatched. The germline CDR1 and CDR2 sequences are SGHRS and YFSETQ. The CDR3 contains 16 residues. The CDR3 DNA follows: TGCGCCAGCAGCTTGGTATGGACAGGGGCGGTCGGGGAGCTGTTTTTT. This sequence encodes CASSLVWTGAVGELFF. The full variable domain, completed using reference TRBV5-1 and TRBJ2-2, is KAGVTQTPRYLIKTRGQQVTLSCSPISGHRSVSWYQQTPGQGLQFLFEYFSETQRNKGNFPGRFSGRQFSNSRSEMNVSTLELGDSALYLCASSLVWTGAVGELFFGEGSRLTVL.

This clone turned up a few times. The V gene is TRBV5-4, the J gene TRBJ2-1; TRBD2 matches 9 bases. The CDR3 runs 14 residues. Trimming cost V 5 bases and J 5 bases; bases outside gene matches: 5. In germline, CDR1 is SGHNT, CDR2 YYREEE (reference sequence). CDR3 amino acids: CASRPGTSNNEQFF. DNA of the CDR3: TGTGCCAGCAGGCCCGGGACTAGCAACAATGAGCAGTTCTTC.

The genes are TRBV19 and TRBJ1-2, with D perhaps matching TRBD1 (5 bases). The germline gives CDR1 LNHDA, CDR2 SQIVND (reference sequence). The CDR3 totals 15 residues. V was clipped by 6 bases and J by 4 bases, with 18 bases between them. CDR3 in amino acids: CASRLPSQAFYGYTF. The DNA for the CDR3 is TGTGCCAGTAGGCTCCCGTCACAGGCATTCTATGGCTACACCTTC.

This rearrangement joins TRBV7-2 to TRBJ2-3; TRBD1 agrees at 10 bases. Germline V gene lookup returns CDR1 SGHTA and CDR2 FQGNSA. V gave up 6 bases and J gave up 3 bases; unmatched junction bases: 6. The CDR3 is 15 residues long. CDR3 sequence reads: CASRPDRGLTDTQYF. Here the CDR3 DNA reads TGTGCCAGCAGACCGGACAGGGGGTTAACAGATACGCAGTATTTT.

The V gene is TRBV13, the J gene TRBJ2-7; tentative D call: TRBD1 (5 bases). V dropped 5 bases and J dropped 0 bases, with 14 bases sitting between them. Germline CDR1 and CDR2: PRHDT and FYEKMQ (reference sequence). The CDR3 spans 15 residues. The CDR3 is CASSPAWGGSYEQYF. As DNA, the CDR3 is TGTGCCAGCAGCCCGGCGTGGGGCGGCTCCTACGAGCAGTACTTC.

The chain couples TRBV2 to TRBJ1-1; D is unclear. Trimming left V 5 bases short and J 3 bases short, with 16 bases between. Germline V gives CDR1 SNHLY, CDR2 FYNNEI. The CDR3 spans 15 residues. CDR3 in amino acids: CASSSPTRRHTEAFF. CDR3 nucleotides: TGTGCCAGCAGTTCCCCCACTAGGCGGCACACTGAAGCTTTCTTT. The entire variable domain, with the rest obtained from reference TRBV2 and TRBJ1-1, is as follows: EPEVTQTPSHQVTQMGQEVILRCVPISNHLYFYWYRQILGQKVEFLVSFYNNEISEKSEIFDDQFSVERPDGSNFTLKIRSTKLEDSAMYFCASSSPTRRHTEAFFGQGTRLTVV.

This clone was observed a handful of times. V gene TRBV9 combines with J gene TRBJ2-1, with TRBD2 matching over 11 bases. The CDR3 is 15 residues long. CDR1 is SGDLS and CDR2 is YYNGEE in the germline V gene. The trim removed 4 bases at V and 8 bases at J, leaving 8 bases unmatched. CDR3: CASSSTSGSRDEQFF. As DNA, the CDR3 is TGTGCCAGCAGCAGCACTAGCGGGAGTAGGGATGAGCAGTTCTTC.

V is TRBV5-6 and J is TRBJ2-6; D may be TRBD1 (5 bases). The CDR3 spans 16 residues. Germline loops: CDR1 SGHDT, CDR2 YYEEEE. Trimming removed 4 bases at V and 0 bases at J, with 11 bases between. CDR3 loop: CASSATGSSGANVLTF. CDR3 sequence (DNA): TGTGCCAGCAGCGCTACAGGCAGCTCTGGGGCCAACGTCCTGACTTTC.

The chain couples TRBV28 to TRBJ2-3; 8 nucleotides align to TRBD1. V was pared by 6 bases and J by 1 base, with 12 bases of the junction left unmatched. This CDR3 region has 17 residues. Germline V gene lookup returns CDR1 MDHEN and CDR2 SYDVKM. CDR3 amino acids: CASSVGTGGRGTDTQYF. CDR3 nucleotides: TGTGCCAGCAGCGTTGGGACAGGCGGTAGGGGCACAGATACGCAGTATTTT.

CDR3 nucleotide sequence: TGTGCCAGCAAACAGGGGGAGTCCTACGAGCAGTACTTC. This sequence encodes CASKQGESYEQYF. V and J are TRBV6-1 and TRBJ2-7; 8 positions match TRBD1. Per the germline V gene, CDR1 is MNHNS and CDR2 is SASEGT. This CDR3 contains 13 residues. Unmatched junction bases numbered 3, after V lost 7 bases and J lost 1 base.

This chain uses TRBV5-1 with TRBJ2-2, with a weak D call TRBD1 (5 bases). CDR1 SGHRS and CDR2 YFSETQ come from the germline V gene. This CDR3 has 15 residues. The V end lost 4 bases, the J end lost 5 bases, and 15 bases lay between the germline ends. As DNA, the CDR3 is TGCGCCAGCAGCGCCTCGACCCCAGGGACCGGGGAGCTGTTTTTT. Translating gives CASSASTPGTGELFF.

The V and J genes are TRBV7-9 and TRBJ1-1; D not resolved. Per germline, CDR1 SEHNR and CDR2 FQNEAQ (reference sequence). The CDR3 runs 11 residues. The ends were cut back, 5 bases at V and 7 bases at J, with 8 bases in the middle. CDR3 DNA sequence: TGTGCCAGCAGCCGGGAATATGAAGCTTTCTTT. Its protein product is CASSREYEAFF.

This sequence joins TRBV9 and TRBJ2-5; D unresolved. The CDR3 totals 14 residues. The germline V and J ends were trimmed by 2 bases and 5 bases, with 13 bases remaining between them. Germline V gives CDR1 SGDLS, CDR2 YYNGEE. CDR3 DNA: TGTGCCAGCAGCGTTACTTCCACCTTCGAGACCCAGTACTTC. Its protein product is CASSVTSTFETQYF.

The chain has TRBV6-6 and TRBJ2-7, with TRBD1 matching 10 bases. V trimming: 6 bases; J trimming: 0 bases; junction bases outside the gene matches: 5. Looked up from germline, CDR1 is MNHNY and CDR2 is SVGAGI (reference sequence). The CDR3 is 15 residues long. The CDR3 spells CASREGQGHSYEQYF. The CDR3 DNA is TGTGCCAGCAGGGAGGGACAGGGGCACTCCTACGAGCAGTACTTC.